This is a list of T cell receptor beta chains from one sample in a study of blood T cell repertoires in COVID-19. Method: immunoSEQ multiplex PCR; TCRdb's copy keeps in-frame clones and lacks some. This repertoire shows some 200,000 clones, around 86% found once; its top ten account for about 6%. Sequences were obtained from peripheral blood. The origin of the receptors is a man older than 75 with acute or convalescent COVID-19. Each CDR3 is given with its conserved first and last residue. Fields, in order: clone size, D gene, J gene, V gene, CDR3 DNA, CDR3 protein. D genes are given only for firm matches. Where a row states a size, it is once, few, many or the class of an expanded clone; other rows omit it.

.,.,TRBJ1-1,TRBV7-9,TGTGCCAGCAGCTTAAGCGGGTTGAACACTGAAGCTTTCTTT,CASSLSGLNTEAFF
.,TRBD2,TRBJ2-3,TRBV10-3,TGTGCCATCAGTGACCGGACTAGCGGGAGTACAGATACGCAGTATTTT,CAISDRTSGSTDTQYF
.,TRBD2,TRBJ2-7,TRBV2,TGTGCCAGCAGTGTTAGCGGGAGGGTCGAGCAGTACTTC,CASSVSGRVEQYF
.,TRBD1,TRBJ1-2,TRBV5-3,TGTGCCAGAAGCTTGATGACAGGGTATCGTAACTATGGCTACACCTTC,CARSLMTGYRNYGYTF
.,TRBD2,TRBJ2-2,TRBV11-3,TGTGCCAGCAGCCCGAGCGGGAGGGCTACCGGGGAGCTGTTTTTT,CASSPSGRATGELFF
.,.,TRBJ1-1,TRBV7-8,TGTGCCAGCGGCCTAATGAACACTGAAGCTTTCTTT,CASGLMNTEAFF
.,.,TRBJ1-3,TRBV7-2,TGTGCCAGCAGCCGGACATCAAACTCTGGAAACACCATATATTTT,CASSRTSNSGNTIYF
.,.,TRBJ1-1,TRBV6-4,TGTGCCAGCAGTGACTCTCGGAACACTGAAGCTTTCTTT,CASSDSRNTEAFF
few,.,TRBJ2-5,TRBV5-6,TGTGCCAGCAGCTTGGGACAGCAAGAGACCCAGTACTTC,CASSLGQQETQYF
.,TRBD1,TRBJ1-6,TRBV6-5,TGTGCCAGCAGTTACTCGAGGCAGGGGACAGTAAACTTT,CASSYSRQGTVNF
.,.,TRBJ2-7,TRBV7-6,TGTGCCAGCAGCTTGCGCTCCGGGACATCCAGCGAGCAGTACTTC,CASSLRSGTSSEQYF
.,.,TRBJ1-6,TRBV27,TGTGCCAGCAGTTCCCGGACGGAGGTTTATAATTCACCCCTCCACTTT,CASSSRTEVYNSPLHF
once,.,TRBJ1-2,TRBV6-5,TGTGCCAGCAGCTTACAGGGAATAGGGTACTATGGCTACACCTTC,CASSLQGIGYYGYTF
.,.,TRBJ2-5,TRBV21-1,TGTGCCAGCAACAATGGACAGGGGGGTCAAGAGACCCAGTACTTC,CASNNGQGGQETQYF
.,TRBD1,TRBJ2-1,TRBV5-4,TGTGCTACTACGGGGACAGGGGGGCAACTAAACCACAATGAGCAGTTCTTC,CATTGTGGQLNHNEQFF
.,TRBD1,TRBJ1-1,TRBV18,TGTGCCAGCTCAGGGGGACAGGGGGCCTTTAACACTGAAGCTTTCTTT,CASSGGQGAFNTEAFF
.,TRBD2,TRBJ2-1,TRBV5-1,TGCGCCAGCAGCCCTAAACTAGCGGGAGGGCCCGATGAGCAGTTCTTC,CASSPKLAGGPDEQFF
few,TRBD1,TRBJ1-4,TRBV19,TGTGCCAGTAGCTGGACAGGGGATAATGGAAAACTGTTTTTT,CASSWTGDNGKLFF
.,.,TRBJ1-1,TRBV20-1,TGCAGTGCTAGGGCCCTCACTGAAGCTTTCTTT,CSARALTEAFF
.,TRBD1,TRBJ2-3,TRBV5-4,TGTGCCAGCAGCCAACCGACAGGGGCGGTTACAGATACGCAGTATTTT,CASSQPTGAVTDTQYF
.,.,TRBJ1-6,TRBV19,TGTGCCAGTAGTTTTGGAGCTCACGATTCACCCCTCCACTTT,CASSFGAHDSPLHF
few,TRBD1,TRBJ1-2,TRBV7-8,TGTGCCAGCAGCTTAGCGGGACAGGGGGCTCGGTATGGCTACACCTTC,CASSLAGQGARYGYTF
.,TRBD1,TRBJ2-2,TRBV30,TGTGCCTGGAGAAGGGGGCGGGTCGGGGAGCTGTTTTTT,CAWRRGRVGELFF
.,.,TRBJ1-1,TRBV9,TGTGCCAGCAGCGTAGGGCCCACGAATACTGAAGCTTTCTTT,CASSVGPTNTEAFF
once,.,TRBJ2-1,TRBV5-5,TGTGCCAGCCAATTCAGCACAGGGCTCTACAATGAGCAGTTCTTC,CASQFSTGLYNEQFF
.,TRBD2,TRBJ2-2,TRBV14,TGTGCCAGCAGCCTGGGACTAGCGGGAGATTGGCGGTCCTGGGAGCTGTTTTTT,CASSLGLAGDWRSWELFF
once,TRBD2,TRBJ2-1,TRBV6-2/TRBV6-3,TGTGCCAGCAGTTTCTACGGGACTAGAGTCTACAATGAGCAGTTCTTC,CASSFYGTRVYNEQFF
.,.,TRBJ1-5,TRBV3-1/TRBV3-2,TGTGCCAGCAGCCAAGGACATAACGGCAATCAGCCCCAGCATTTT,CASSQGHNGNQPQHF
.,.,TRBJ1-2,TRBV6-5,TGTGCCAGCAGTTCCACAGGGAGTGGCTACACCTTC,CASSSTGSGYTF
.,.,TRBJ2-5,TRBV6-2/TRBV6-3,TGTGCCAGCAGTTACCCGACAGAAGAAGAGACCCAGTACTTC,CASSYPTEEETQYF
few,.,TRBJ2-7,TRBV5-5,TGTGCCAGCAGCTTGGACGGACAAACCTACGAGCAGTACTTC,CASSLDGQTYEQYF
once,.,TRBJ1-2,TRBV18,TGTGCCAGCTCGCCAACAGGGCCGTCAAATGGCTACACCTTC,CASSPTGPSNGYTF
.,.,TRBJ2-2,TRBV7-6,TGTGCCAGCAGCTTAGTACAGAACACCGGGGAGCTGTTTTTT,CASSLVQNTGELFF
.,TRBD1,TRBJ2-1,TRBV9,TGTGCCAGCAGCGGGCCGGGACAGGGCTACAATGAGCAGTTCTTC,CASSGPGQGYNEQFF
.,TRBD2,TRBJ2-7,TRBV10-3,TGTGCCATCAGGGATAGCGGGTTAAGCTCCTACGAGCAGTACTTC,CAIRDSGLSSYEQYF
.,TRBD1,TRBJ2-6,TRBV18,TGTGCCAGCTCCCGTCGTGGGGACAGGGGAACTGGGGCCAACGTCCTGACTTTC,CASSRRGDRGTGANVLTF
.,.,TRBJ1-2,TRBV16,TGTGCCAGCAGCGAGGGCAGCAACTATGGCTACACCTTC,CASSEGSNYGYTF
.,TRBD1,TRBJ1-6,TRBV7-8,TGTGCCAGCAGCAAGCCCGGGACAGCGATCGGCGGATATAATTCACCCCTCCACTTT,CASSKPGTAIGGYNSPLHF
.,.,TRBJ1-5,TRBV28,TGTGCCAGCGTGCGGGGAAACAATCAGCCCCAGCATTTT,CASVRGNNQPQHF